Following are 7 T cell receptor beta chains from one sample sequenced in a study of T cell responses to AZD1222 COVID-19 vaccine. Clones were sequenced by immunoSEQ multiplex PCR, and TCRdb holds only the in-frame ones, with some missing. The data contain around 120,000 clones, roughly 90% of them singletons. Sequenced here: peripheral blood, sampled on day 0 of AZD1222 vaccination. The receptors were sampled from an adult in good health.

The rearrangement joins TRBV10-3 to TRBJ1-1; D possibly corresponds to TRBD1 (5 bases). Trimming stripped 5 bases from V and 2 bases from J, with 6 bases between. Germline CDR1 reads ENHRY; CDR2 reads SYGVKD. This CDR3 spans 12 amino acids. The CDR3 region is CAISTGNTEAFF. The CDR3, as DNA: TGTGCCATCAGTACAGGCAACACTGAAGCTTTCTTT.

V is TRBV5-5 and J is TRBJ2-7, with a tentative D call TRBD2 (5 bases). In germline, CDR1 is SGHKS, CDR2 YYEKEE (reference sequence). The CDR3 is 12 amino acids. Trimming cost V 0 bases and J 9 bases, with 10 bases left between them. The CDR3 region is CASSLGARGQYF. The CDR3 DNA is TGTGCCAGCAGCTTGGGGGCACGGGGGCAGTACTTC.

V is TRBV6-4 and J is TRBJ1-5; TRBD1 agrees at 8 bases. The CDR3 sequence is 15 residues long. Germline CDR1 and CDR2: MRHNA and SNTAGT. Unmatched junction bases numbered 9, after V lost 7 bases and J lost 4 bases. The DNA for the CDR3 is TGTGCCAGCACCCCCCGGACAGGGTATAATCAGCCCCAGCATTTT. It specifies CASTPRTGYNQPQHF.

The CDR3 sequence is CASSEAGGNYGYTF. CDR3 bases: TGTGCCAGCAGTGAAGCAGGAGGGAACTATGGCTACACCTTC. V gene TRBV6-1 combines with J gene TRBJ1-2; no clear D. Germline CDR1 and CDR2: MNHNS and SASEGT. Trimming took off 0 bases at V and 2 bases at J, with 7 bases between the two ends. CDR3 length equals 14 residues.

This chain uses TRBV4-2 with TRBJ1-5; no firm D call. The V and J ends lost 3 bases and 5 bases respectively, with 8 bases between them. The CDR3 spans 13 residues. Germline V lookup: CDR1 LGHNA, CDR2 YNFKEQ. The CDR3 is CASSQREDQPQHF. CDR3 in DNA: TGTGCCAGCAGCCAGCGTGAGGATCAGCCCCAGCATTTT.

The table lists this clone with a count of one. This sequence joins TRBV3-1 (or the pseudogene TRBV3-2) and TRBJ2-7; D is unclear. Trimming pared 3 bases from V and 11 bases from J, leaving 5 bases between. Per germline, CDR1 LGHDT and CDR2 YNNKEL (reference sequence). CDR3 length equals 9 residues. This chain's CDR3 is CASSQGKYF. The DNA of the CDR3 is TGTGCCAGCAGCCAGGGCAAGTACTTC.

This clone was seen a single time. The rearrangement links TRBV7-9 to TRBJ2-5; 7 bases agree with TRBD2. The V gene end was trimmed by 2 bases and the J gene end by 3 bases; junction bases not matched to a gene: 9. The CDR3 consists of 16 residues. Germline V gene sequence: CDR1 SEHNR, CDR2 FQNEAQ (reference sequence). The CDR3 DNA is TGTGCCAGCAGCTTATATGAGGGAGGGCGGGAAGAGACCCAGTACTTC. It codes for CASSLYEGGREETQYF.